The 27 T cell receptor beta chains reported below all come from one sample, sequenced in a study of blood T cell repertoires in COVID-19. TCRdb's copy holds only in-frame clones and misses some; the assay was immunoSEQ multiplex PCR. The sample yields over 200,000 clones, approximately 90% seen once. The sample comprised peripheral blood. Source of these receptors: a man in his 60s with COVID-19, enrolled during active disease.

This chain uses TRBV11-2 with TRBJ2-1; 10 bases align to TRBD2. Germline CDR1 and CDR2: SGHAT and FQNNGV. Unmatched junction bases numbered 8, after V lost 5 bases and J lost 16 bases. The CDR3 loop spans 12 amino acids. The CDR3 DNA is TGTGCCAGCAGCCTTATAGCGGGGGGCAATTTCTTC. It codes for CASSLIAGGNFF.

This chain joins TRBV28 and TRBJ1-4, with TRBD1 matching over 9 bases. Trimming at V came to 3 bases and at J to 5 bases, leaving 4 bases not matched to a gene. Germline V gene data show CDR1 as MDHEN and CDR2 as SYDVKM. CDR3 length: 15 residues. CDR3 DNA sequence: TGTGCCAGCAGTTTGGGGGGGACAGGGAATGAAAAACTGTTTTTT. Protein: CASSLGGTGNEKLFF. The full variable domain, with the rest looked up from reference TRBV28 and TRBJ1-4, is DVKVTQSSRYLVKRTGEKVFLECVQDMDHENMFWYRQDPGLGLRLIYFSYDVKMKEKGDIPEGYSVSREKKERFSLILESASTNQTSMYLCASSLGGTGNEKLFFGSGTQLSVL.

The V call is TRBV30, the J call TRBJ1-5, with 7 bases aligning to TRBD1. Germline CDR1 and CDR2: GTSNPN and SVGIG (reference sequence). Unmatched junction bases numbered 5, after V lost 3 bases and J lost 3 bases. CDR3 length: 14 residues. The CDR3 coding sequence is TGTGCCTGGAGCATGGGACAGTACAATCAGCCCCAGCATTTT. Protein: CAWSMGQYNQPQHF.

The chain carries TRBV19 and TRBJ2-1, with no clear D. The CDR3 has 16 residues. Germline-derived CDR1 and CDR2 are LNHDA and SQIVND (reference sequence). V was shortened by 1 base and J by 2 bases, with 12 bases between the two germline ends. The CDR3 DNA sequence: TGTGCCAGTAGTATAGCCGTGATAGTTACCTACAATGAGCAGTTCTTC. It encodes CASSIAVIVTYNEQFF.

This chain uses TRBV20-1 with TRBJ2-7; 11 bases are a match to TRBD1. V dropped 6 bases and J dropped 4; count of bases not matched to a gene: 8. This CDR3 is 14 amino acids long. The V gene's germline CDR1 is DFQATT and CDR2 SNEGSKA (reference sequence). CDR3 residues: CSASTGTGGYEQYF. CDR3 in DNA: TGCAGTGCGAGTACCGGGACAGGGGGTTACGAGCAGTACTTC.

Only one count was recorded for this clone. V gene TRBV5-6 combines with J gene TRBJ2-3; 7 nucleotides agree with TRBD2. J gave up 2 bases and V 4 bases, and 4 bases lay outside the gene matches. The CDR3 has 14 residues. Germline V gene lookup returns CDR1 SGHDT and CDR2 YYEEEE. DNA for the CDR3: TGTGCCAGCAGCCCTGGACTAGACACAGATACGCAGTATTTT. Its protein is CASSPGLDTDTQYF.

The V and J genes are TRBV7-2 and TRBJ1-5; D remains unclear. This CDR3 is 15 amino acids long. Germline V CDR1 and CDR2: SGHTA, FQGNSA. V gave up 4 bases and J gave up 6 bases, with 16 bases separating them. This CDR3 reads CASSSGRLESQPQHF. CDR3 nucleotides: TGTGCCAGCAGCTCAGGCCGGCTTGAGAGTCAGCCCCAGCATTTT. Filled out from reference TRBV7-2 and TRBJ1-5, the complete variable domain reads GAGVSQSPSNKVTEKGKDVELRCDPISGHTALYWYRQSLGQGLEFLIYFQGNSAPDKSGLPSDRFSAERTGGSVSTLTIQRTQQEDSAVYLCASSSGRLESQPQHFGDGTRLSIL.

The chain uses TRBV18 and TRBJ2-1; 9 positions agree with TRBD2. The V and J ends lost 6 bases and 4 bases, in that order; junction bases with no gene match: 10. This CDR3 region has 16 residues. Germline lookup yields CDR1 KGHSH and CDR2 LQKENI. In DNA form, the CDR3 reads TGTGCCAGCTCGCTTATAGCGGGGGCCCCATACAATGAGCAGTTCTTC. Amino acid sequence: CASSLIAGAPYNEQFF.

The rearrangement joins TRBV7-9 to TRBJ1-2; D not resolved. The germline V gene has CDR1 SEHNR and CDR2 FQNEAQ (reference sequence). CDR3 length equals 14 residues. Trimming left V 4 bases short and J 10 bases short, with 19 bases between. CDR3 sequence: CASSSTAGSRVYTF. The CDR3 DNA reads TGTGCCAGCAGCTCCACGGCGGGGAGTCGCGTCTACACCTTC.

The chain is built from TRBV7-3 and TRBJ2-1; D is possibly TRBD2 (6 bases). The CDR3 spans 13 residues. V shed 5 bases and J shed 4 bases, with 9 bases lying between them. Per the germline V gene, CDR1 is SGHTA and CDR2 is FQGTGA. The CDR3 protein is CASSAGLYNEQFF. The CDR3 DNA reads TGTGCCAGCAGCGCGGGACTGTACAATGAGCAGTTCTTC.

The chain joins TRBV2 to TRBJ2-3; TRBD2 aligns across 8 bases. This CDR3 spans 14 amino acids. V trimming: 6 bases; J trimming: 1 base; junction bases outside the gene matches: 3. The V gene's germline CDR1 is SNHLY and CDR2 FYNNEI. The CDR3 reads CASRISGGTDTQYF. The CDR3 DNA is TGTGCCAGCAGGATTAGCGGGGGCACAGATACGCAGTATTTT.

This sequence joins TRBV6-2 or TRBV6-3 and TRBJ2-2, with D possibly being TRBD2 (5 bases). The germline CDR1 and CDR2 sequences are MNHEY and SVGEGT. V was cut by 2 bases and J by 2 bases, with 12 bases left in between. CDR3 length: 16 residues. CDR3 in DNA: TGTGCCAGCAGTTACCCGAGCGGATTCAACACCGGGGAGCTGTTTTTT. The encoded protein is CASSYPSGFNTGELFF.

The V gene is TRBV11-2, the J gene TRBJ2-1; 8 nucleotides agree with TRBD1. The germline V gene has CDR1 SGHAT and CDR2 FQNNGV. V dropped 5 bases and J dropped 7; count of bases not matched to a gene: 16. The CDR3 is made up of 17 amino acids. CDR3 DNA sequence: TGTGCCAGCAGCGCAGCCCCCCCAGGGGGCTGGGGAAATGAGCAGTTCTTC. Protein: CASSAAPPGGWGNEQFF.

The CDR3 loop is CASSQVGAAEQFF. The CDR3 region has the DNA TGTGCCAGCAGCCAAGTCGGAGCTGCTGAGCAGTTCTTC. This chain uses TRBV3-1 (or the pseudogene TRBV3-2) with TRBJ2-1, with D hard to call. This CDR3 contains 13 residues. The V end was cut by 1 base, the J end by 9 bases, with 10 bases between. Germline CDR1 is LGHDT and CDR2 is YNNKEL (reference sequence).

This clone was recorded only once. The V call is TRBV28, the J call TRBJ1-3; 8 bases line up with TRBD1. CDR1 and CDR2 from the germline V gene are MDHEN and SYDVKM. This CDR3 spans 16 amino acids. The junction had 10 bases not matched to a gene; V was cut back by 7 bases and J by 2 bases. The CDR3 DNA follows: TGTGCCAGCATCACGTCCCGGACAGGGACTGGAAACACCATATATTTT. As protein: CASITSRTGTGNTIYF.

The chain is built from TRBV6-5 and TRBJ1-1, with 10 bases matching TRBD1. The CDR3 has 14 residues. The trim removed 5 bases at V and 8 bases at J, leaving 8 bases unmatched. Germline loops: CDR1 MNHEY, CDR2 SVGAGI. This CDR3 is CASSRDRGMEEAFF. As DNA, the CDR3 is TGTGCCAGCAGTCGGGACAGGGGTATGGAAGAAGCTTTCTTT.

This sequence joins TRBV7-2 and TRBJ1-2, with unresolved D. The CDR3 is 14 residues long. V lost 4 bases to trimming and J lost 2 bases, with 11 bases between them. Germline CDR1 and CDR2: SGHTA and FQGNSA. CDR3 sequence (DNA): TGTGCCAGCAGCTCCCAACGCAGGAACTATGGCTACACCTTC. It encodes CASSSQRRNYGYTF.

V and J are TRBV3-1 (or the pseudogene TRBV3-2) and TRBJ2-7; 8 bases match TRBD2. Germline V gives CDR1 LGHDT, CDR2 YNNKEL (reference sequence). V shed 4 bases and J 5 bases; nucleotides not matched to a gene: 10. The CDR3 contains 15 residues. The CDR3 bases are TGTGCCAGCAGCCCCGGTACGGGGGGGCTCCACGAGCAGTACTTC. Protein product: CASSPGTGGLHEQYF.

The chain combines TRBV5-1 with TRBJ2-5, with TRBD2 identical over 9 bases. With 4 bases clipped from V and 1 base from J, the junction kept 11 bases outside the gene matches. The CDR3 runs to 17 residues. Germline V gene data show CDR1 as SGHRS and CDR2 as YFSETQ. CDR3 bases: TGCGCCAGCAGCAGGTATAGCGGGGGCGAGCTCCAAGAGACCCAGTACTTC. It specifies CASSRYSGGELQETQYF.

The chain recombines TRBV30 with TRBJ2-6, with D maybe TRBD1 (6 bases). This CDR3 spans 15 amino acids. Trimming took off 7 bases at V and 0 bases at J, with 13 bases between the two ends. CDR1 is GTSNPN and CDR2 is SVGIG in the germline V gene (reference sequence). CDR3 sequence: CASTKQGSGANVLTF. DNA of the CDR3: TGTGCCTCGACTAAACAGGGCTCTGGGGCCAACGTCCTGACTTTC.

V usage is TRBV24-1 and J usage is TRBJ2-2, with a tentative D call TRBD1 (5 bases). The V gene's germline CDR1 is KGHDR and CDR2 SFDVKD. Trimming stripped 1 base from V and 4 bases from J, with 12 bases between. The length of the CDR3 is 16 residues. As DNA, the CDR3 is TGTGCCACCAGTGATTTCCTTACAGGAGTCACCGGGGAGCTGTTTTTT. Protein product: CATSDFLTGVTGELFF.

V is TRBV27 and J is TRBJ1-2; 7 nucleotides align to TRBD1. J gave up 8 bases and V 11 bases, and 11 bases lay outside the gene matches. The germline V gene has CDR1 MNHEY and CDR2 SMNVEV (reference sequence). The CDR3 sequence is 12 residues long. CDR3 DNA: TGTGCCGGATCGACAGGGACGGGCGGCTACACCTTC. Protein product: CAGSTGTGGYTF.

This sequence joins TRBV6-1 and TRBJ2-5, with D hard to call. Germline assignment: CDR1 MNHNS and CDR2 SASEGT. This CDR3 spans 13 amino acids. V lost 3 bases and J 8 bases, leaving 13 bases between the germline ends. In DNA, the CDR3 is TGTGCCAGCAGTGAGATAGGTCGAGGCACCCAGTACTTC. Its protein product is CASSEIGRGTQYF.

The chain uses TRBV5-1 and TRBJ2-1, with D possibly being TRBD1 (5 bases). This CDR3 contains 14 residues. Germline V gene sequence: CDR1 SGHRS, CDR2 YFSETQ. Trimming shortened V by 2 bases and J by 5 bases, and 11 bases separated the two germline ends. DNA for the CDR3: TGCGCCAGCAGCTTCCAGGGTACTAACAATGAGCAGTTCTTC. It encodes CASSFQGTNNEQFF.

CDR3 bases: TGCGCCAGCAGCTTGGGGGCGGGGGGAACCTACGAGCAGTACTTC. It yields the protein CASSLGAGGTYEQYF. This chain joins TRBV5-1 and TRBJ2-7; TRBD2 aligns across 8 bases. This CDR3 region has 15 residues. V dropped 0 bases and J dropped 2; count of bases not matched to a gene: 4. The V gene's germline CDR1 is SGHRS and CDR2 YFSETQ. The variable domain in full, completed from reference TRBV5-1 and TRBJ2-7, reads KAGVTQTPRYLIKTRGQQVTLSCSPISGHRSVSWYQQTPGQGLQFLFEYFSETQRNKGNFPGRFSGRQFSNSRSEMNVSTLELGDSALYLCASSLGAGGTYEQYFGPGTRLTVT.

The chain links TRBV9 to TRBJ2-6; 7 positions agree with TRBD1. The germline gives CDR1 SGDLS, CDR2 YYNGEE. The CDR3 sequence is 18 residues long. V lost 4 bases, J lost 4 bases, and 14 bases stayed unmatched. The CDR3 DNA reads as TGTGCCAGCAGCACCACAGCGACAGGGATAGACGGGGCCAACGTCCTGACTTTC. Its protein is CASSTTATGIDGANVLTF.

The chain joins TRBV5-4 to TRBJ2-2, with 14 bases fitting TRBD2. The CDR3 length is 20 residues. Germline V gene data show CDR1 as SGHNT and CDR2 as YYREEE (reference sequence). Trimming at V came to 4 bases and at J to 0 bases, leaving 11 bases not matched to a gene. The CDR3 loop is CASSVQRLAGGPANTGELFF. The CDR3 nucleotides are TGTGCCAGCAGCGTACAAAGACTAGCGGGGGGGCCCGCGAACACCGGGGAGCTGTTTTTT.